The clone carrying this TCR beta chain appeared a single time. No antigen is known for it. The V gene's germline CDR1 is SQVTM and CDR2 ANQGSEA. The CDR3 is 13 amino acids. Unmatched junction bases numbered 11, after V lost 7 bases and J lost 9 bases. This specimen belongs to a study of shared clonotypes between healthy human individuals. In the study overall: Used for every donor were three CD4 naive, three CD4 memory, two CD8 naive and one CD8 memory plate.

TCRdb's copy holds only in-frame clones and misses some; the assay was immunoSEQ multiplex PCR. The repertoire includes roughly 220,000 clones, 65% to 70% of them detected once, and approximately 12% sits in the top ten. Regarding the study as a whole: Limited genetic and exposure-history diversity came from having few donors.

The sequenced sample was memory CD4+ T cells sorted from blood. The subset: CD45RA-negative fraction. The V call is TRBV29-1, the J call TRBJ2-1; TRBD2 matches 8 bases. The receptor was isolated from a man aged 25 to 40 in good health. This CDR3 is CSGGASGSGEQFF. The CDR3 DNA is TGCAGCGGGGGGGCCAGCGGGAGCGGTGAGCAGTTCTTC.